This T cell receptor beta chain was obtained from a study of T cells in Graves' hyperthyroidism and ophthalmopathy. Amplification of TCR beta CDR3 regions was performed using RNA transcripts as template. The TCR CDR3 was amplified in a first-round RT-PCR using the HTBI primer set. TCRdb itself ran the multiplex PCR reads through MiXCR, one entry per CDR3 protein. Seen here are around 700,000 distinct CDR3 sequences, around 20% observed once, and the top ten hold about a sixth. Germline CDR1 SGHTA, CDR2 FQGNSA. V dropped 5 bases and J dropped 7 bases, with 17 bases sitting between them. The CDR3 is 14 amino acids. This clonotype was found many times.

Sequencing was carried out using blood. The source of this sequence is a woman aged 50 to 60 with Graves' hyperthyroidism that later progressed to Graves' ophthalmopathy. J is TRBJ1-1 and V is TRBV7-2; weak D call: TRBD1 (5 bases). CDR3 coding DNA: TGTGCCAGCAGCGAGGGACGGCCGAGCCTTGAAGCTTTCTTT. Its protein product is CASSEGRPSLEAFF.